The TCR beta chain under discussion was sequenced for a study of shared clonotypes between healthy human individuals. Study findings and constraints: Blood was the only sampled material, and tissue repertoires likely differ.

This clone was observed once. Its target is unknown. Between the trimmed V and J ends, which lost 7 bases and 2 bases, there was a span of 16 bases. CDR1 and CDR2 from the germline V gene are SQVTM and ANQGSEA. There are 14 residues in the CDR3. Assay: immunoSEQ multiplex PCR; the TCRdb copy retains only in-frame clones and omits some. This sample carries about 2.3 million clones, approximately 90% of them seen once, and the ten largest clones take more than 0.35%. This clonotype originated in a man between 18 and 29 years old in good health. Some clones in this sample may be carry-over from other donors' samples. V gene TRBV29-1 combines with J gene TRBJ2-3; D is perhaps TRBD2 (5 bases). Sequencing was carried out using naive CD4+ T cells from PBMCs. This sample's subset: CD45RA+ positively selected. CDR3 nucleotide sequence: TGCAGCGCCTCAGGTATGCGGGCCACAGATACGCAGTATTTT. It codes for CSASGMRATDTQYF.